The source of this T cell receptor beta chain is a study of blood T cell repertoires in COVID-19 (TCRdb year 2020). About the study as a whole: Samples from collaborators originated in the United States, Italy and Spain and spanned both the acute and convalescent phases of COVID-19. Samples came from the ongoing ImmuneRACE study (first 160 participants) plus 1,254 subjects from 6 global collaborators. HLA class I and class II types, where available, came from metadata supplied by the sample provider rather than from assay-based typing. Subjects who had been exposed to COVID-19, were actively infected with it, or had recovered from it provided the deeply sampled blood TCRbeta repertoires that made up the dataset. Nearly every sample came with metadata listing a de-identified subject ID, COVID-19 status, age in years and sex. The material from the prospective study consisted of cDNA or gDNA derived from T cells, B-cell-depleted T cells, or PBMCs. The repertoires were released in a freely available public database intended as a resource for research on the immune response to SARS-CoV-2. What the work shows at the level of the full study, not this receptor alone: Clinical and demographic metadata were provided uncurated, with the amount varying by source and participant.

Whole blood was collected in K2EDTA tubes by collaborating institutions according to the institutions' own protocols. For TCRbeta analysis, collaborator samples were shipped as frozen whole blood, as isolated PBMCs, or as DNA extracted from either sample type. The immunoSEQ Assay, a bias-controlled multiplex PCR, was used to amplify TCRbeta CDR3 regions from genomic DNA. Per the source publication's procedure: The number of nucleated cells in each sample was estimated by amplification of reference gene primers within the assay. Sequence reads were collapsed and filtered to measure the absolute abundance of every unique TCRbeta CDR3 rearrangement. Productive Simpson clonality was computed per sample as the square root of Simpson's diversity index over productive rearrangements. As stored in TCRdb, this immuneACCESS dataset retains in-frame rearrangements with V and J assigned. A fraction of the clones does not appear; measured against another copy, unresolved V genes explain less than half of the discrepancy, and the remainder lacks a known reason. V and J calls and clone size are as listed in that table; D and trimming were resolved from the DNA. In this sample the table shows around 110,000 clones, about four fifths of which occur a single time. The top ten hold 11% to 15% of the sample.

Including cysteine and phenylalanine, the CDR3 has 15 amino acids. The read is trimmed to its CDR3 DNA, 45 bases read in frame from base 1. Trimming costs V 1 base and J 4 bases, and their ends lie 12 bases apart. Per the germline V gene (reference sequence), LGHDT is the CDR1 and YNNKEL is the CDR2. A word on this clone: The clone's antigen remains unknown. Per-base quality was not reported, and no clone a single base away is much larger than it.

The sequence came from an older woman with acute or convalescent COVID-19. Sequencing used peripheral blood. The rearrangement joined TRBV3-1 (or the pseudogene TRBV3-2) to TRBJ2-3; perhaps TRBD2 is the D gene, with 6 bases matching. The sequenced DNA: TGTGCCAGCAGCCAAGCTGTCGGGAGCGCAGATACGCAGTATTTT. Protein translation: CASSQAVGSADTQYF.